Listed below are T cell receptor beta chains from one sample, sequenced in a study of shared clonotypes between healthy human individuals. Sequencing used immunoSEQ multiplex PCR; TCRdb keeps in-frame clones, though not all of them. The sample holds more than 850,000 clones; more than 75% are singletons and the top ten take 0.4% to 0.55%. Source material: memory CD4+ T cells from PBMCs. Receptors were obtained from a young man in good health. Some clones in this sample may be carry-over from other donors' samples. Each CDR3 is given with its conserved first and last residue. A D gene is named only where the DNA matches it firmly. The size of a clone is reported for some rows only, either as once, few or many, or as a class for expanded clones.

j_gene | abundance | v_gene | d_gene | CDR3aa | CDR3nt
TRBJ2-7 | once | TRBV4-3 | TRBD2 | CASSQGSSGNAYEQYF | TGCGCCAGCAGCCAAGGTTCAAGCGGGAACGCCTACGAGCAGTACTTC
TRBJ2-5 | NA | TRBV10-3 | TRBD1 | CAISVTGEETQYF | TGTGCCATCAGCGTTACAGGGGAAGAGACCCAGTACTTC
TRBJ2-7 | NA | TRBV18 | NA | CASSPPSGRGVYEQYF | TGTGCCAGCTCACCACCTTCAGGGAGAGGCGTCTACGAGCAGTACTTC
TRBJ1-2 | NA | TRBV18 | TRBD1 | CASSPPGRGISYTF | TGTGCCAGCTCACCACCGGGCAGGGGGATAAGCTACACCTTC
TRBJ2-6 | once | TRBV5-6 | TRBD1 | CASSLAGTVSSGANVLTF | TGTGCCAGCAGCTTGGCCGGGACAGTTAGCTCTGGGGCCAACGTCCTGACTTTC
TRBJ2-3 | NA | TRBV5-1 | NA | CASSGDPKRGDTQYF | TGCGCCAGCAGCGGGGACCCTAAGCGTGGTGATACGCAGTATTTT
TRBJ2-7 | NA | TRBV5-1 | NA | CASSLQGPGDEQYF | TGCGCCAGCAGCTTGCAGGGGCCTGGGGACGAGCAGTACTTC
TRBJ2-2 | NA | TRBV7-2 | NA | CASSFHAASTGELFF | TGTGCCAGCAGCTTCCACGCGGCGTCAACCGGGGAGCTGTTTTTT
TRBJ1-2 | NA | TRBV16 | NA | CASSQSPRDVYGYTF | TGTGCCAGCAGCCAATCTCCCCGGGACGTCTATGGCTACACCTTC
TRBJ1-2 | NA | TRBV7-2 | TRBD1 | CASSHRDRNYGYTF | TGTGCCAGCAGTCACCGGGACAGAAACTATGGCTACACCTTC
TRBJ1-1 | once | TRBV7-3 | NA | CASSFLTTMNTEAFF | TGTGCCAGCAGCTTTCTCACGACCATGAACACTGAAGCTTTCTTT
TRBJ2-1 | once | TRBV29-1 | TRBD2 | CSVRISGTPSYNEQFF | TGCAGCGTTCGAATTAGCGGGACCCCCTCCTACAATGAGCAGTTCTTC
TRBJ2-1 | NA | TRBV28 | TRBD1 | CASSRTRDRGLFF | TGTGCCAGCAGCCGAACAAGGGACAGAGGGTTGTTCTTC
TRBJ2-1 | once | TRBV5-1 | NA | CASSFGARYNEQFF | TGCGCCAGCAGCTTCGGGGCCCGCTACAATGAGCAGTTCTTC
TRBJ2-2 | NA | TRBV7-6 | TRBD2 | CASRRGAGGSTGELFF | TGTGCCAGCAGAAGGGGAGCGGGAGGGTCGACCGGGGAGCTGTTTTTT